This T cell receptor beta chain was retrieved from a study of control samples from healthy donors and cancer patients. Here immunoSEQ multiplex PCR was the method, and the copy in TCRdb shows in-frame clones only, minus some. The sample lists some 76,000 clones; around nine tenths were seen once. Germline values: CDR1 MGHRA, CDR2 YSYEKL. This CDR3 spans 17 amino acids. V lost 0 bases to trimming and J lost 0 bases, with 11 bases between them. This TCR was sampled from a man aged 60-69 years with lung cancer. V gene TRBV4-1 combines with J gene TRBJ1-4; TRBD1 is a possible D gene (5 bases). Sequenced sample: PBMCs. CDR3 sequence reads: CASSQDRAESTNEKLFF. The CDR3 DNA is TGCGCCAGCAGCCAAGACAGGGCGGAATCAACTAATGAAAAACTGTTTTTT.